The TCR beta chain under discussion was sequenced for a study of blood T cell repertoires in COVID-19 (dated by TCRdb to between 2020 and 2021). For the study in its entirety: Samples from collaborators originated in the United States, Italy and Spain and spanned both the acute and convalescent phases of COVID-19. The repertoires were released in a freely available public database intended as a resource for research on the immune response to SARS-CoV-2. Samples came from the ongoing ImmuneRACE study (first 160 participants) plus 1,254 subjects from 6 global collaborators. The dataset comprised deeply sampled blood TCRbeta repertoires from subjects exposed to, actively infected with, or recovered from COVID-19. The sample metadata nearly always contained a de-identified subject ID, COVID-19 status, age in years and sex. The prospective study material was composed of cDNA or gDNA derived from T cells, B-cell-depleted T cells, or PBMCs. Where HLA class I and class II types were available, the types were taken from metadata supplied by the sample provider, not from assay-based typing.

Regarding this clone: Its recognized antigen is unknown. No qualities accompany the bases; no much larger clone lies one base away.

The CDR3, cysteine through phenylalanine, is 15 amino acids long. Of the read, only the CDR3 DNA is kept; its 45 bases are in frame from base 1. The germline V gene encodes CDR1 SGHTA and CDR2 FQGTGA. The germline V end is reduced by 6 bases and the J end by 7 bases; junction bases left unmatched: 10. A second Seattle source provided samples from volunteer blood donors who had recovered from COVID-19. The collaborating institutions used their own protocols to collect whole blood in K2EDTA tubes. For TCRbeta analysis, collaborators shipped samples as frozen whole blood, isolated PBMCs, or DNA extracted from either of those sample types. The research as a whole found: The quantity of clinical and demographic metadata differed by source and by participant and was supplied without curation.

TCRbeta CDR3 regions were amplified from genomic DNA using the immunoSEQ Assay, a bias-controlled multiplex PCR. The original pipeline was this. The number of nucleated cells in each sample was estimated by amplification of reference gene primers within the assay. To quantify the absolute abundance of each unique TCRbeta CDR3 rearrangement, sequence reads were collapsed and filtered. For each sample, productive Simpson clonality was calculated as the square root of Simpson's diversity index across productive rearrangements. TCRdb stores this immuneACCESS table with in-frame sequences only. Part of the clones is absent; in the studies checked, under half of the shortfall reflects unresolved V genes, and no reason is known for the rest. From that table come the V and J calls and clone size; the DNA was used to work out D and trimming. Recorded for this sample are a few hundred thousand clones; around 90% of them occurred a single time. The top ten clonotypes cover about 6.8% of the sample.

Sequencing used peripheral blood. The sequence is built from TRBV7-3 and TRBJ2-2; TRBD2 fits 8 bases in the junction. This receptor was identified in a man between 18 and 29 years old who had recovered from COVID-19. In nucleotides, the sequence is TGTGCCAGCAGGGGAGCGGGGGCGCAGGGCGGGGAGCTGTTTTTT. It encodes CASRGAGAQGGELFF.